This TCR beta chain was retrieved from a study of cytomegalovirus exposure and HLA in healthy donors. Study overall: It was reported in a later analysis that the 95 to 150 validation repertoires used the same platform as the 650 to 800 first-cohort repertoires. Study-wide results and caveats: It was found in a later analysis that first-cohort TCR clusters tended to co-occur in the 120 validation repertoires. Researchers counted approximately 160 TCR beta chains as cytomegalovirus-associated.

Generated by immunoSEQ multiplex PCR, the TCRdb table keeps only in-frame clones and is missing some. The profile shows about 130,000 clones, 89% of them singletons. About this clone: The antigen is undetermined.

Separate from the roughly 700-subject first cohort, the roughly 120-subject validation cohort was the one that the donors belonged to. The CDR3 is 11 residues long. Germline V gene lookup returns CDR1 SQVTM and CDR2 ANQGSEA. Trimming took 8 bases from V and 2 from J, leaving 9 bases between them. The chain couples TRBV29-1 to TRBJ1-1, with D maybe TRBD1 (5 bases). Material: PBMCs. This receptor was taken from a woman under 30 in good health and CMV-seropositive. CDR3 sequence: CSSRVNTEAFF. In nucleotides, the CDR3 is TGCAGCTCCAGGGTAAACACTGAAGCTTTCTTT.